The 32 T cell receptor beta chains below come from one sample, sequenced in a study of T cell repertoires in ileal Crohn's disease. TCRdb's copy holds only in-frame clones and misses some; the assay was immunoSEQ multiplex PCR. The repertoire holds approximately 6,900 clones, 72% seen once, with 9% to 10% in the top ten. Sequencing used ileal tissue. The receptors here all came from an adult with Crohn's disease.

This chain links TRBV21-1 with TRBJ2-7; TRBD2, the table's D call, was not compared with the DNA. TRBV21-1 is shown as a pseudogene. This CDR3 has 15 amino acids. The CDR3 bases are TGTGCCAGCAGCAAAGGCGGTAGATGGAGCTACGAGCAGTACTTC. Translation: CASSKGGRWSYEQYF.

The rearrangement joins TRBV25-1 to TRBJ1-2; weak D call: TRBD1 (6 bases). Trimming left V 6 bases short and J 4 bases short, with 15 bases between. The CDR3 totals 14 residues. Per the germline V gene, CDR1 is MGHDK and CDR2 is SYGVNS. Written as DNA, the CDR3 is TGTGCCAGCAGATCTACAGGGTACGGCTATGGCTACACCTTC. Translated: CASRSTGYGYGYTF.

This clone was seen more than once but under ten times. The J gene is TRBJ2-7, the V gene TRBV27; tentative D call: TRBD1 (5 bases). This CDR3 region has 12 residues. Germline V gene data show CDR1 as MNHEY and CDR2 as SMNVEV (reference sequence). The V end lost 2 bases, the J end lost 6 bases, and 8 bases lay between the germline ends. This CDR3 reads CASSLARVEQYF. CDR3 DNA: TGTGCCAGCAGTTTAGCCAGGGTCGAGCAGTACTTC.

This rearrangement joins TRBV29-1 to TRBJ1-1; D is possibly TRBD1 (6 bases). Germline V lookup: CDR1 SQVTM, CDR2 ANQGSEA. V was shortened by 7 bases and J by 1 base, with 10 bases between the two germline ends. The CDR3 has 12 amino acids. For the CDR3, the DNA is TGCAGCGCTGGGGGACAGAACACTGAAGCTTTCTTT. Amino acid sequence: CSAGGQNTEAFF.

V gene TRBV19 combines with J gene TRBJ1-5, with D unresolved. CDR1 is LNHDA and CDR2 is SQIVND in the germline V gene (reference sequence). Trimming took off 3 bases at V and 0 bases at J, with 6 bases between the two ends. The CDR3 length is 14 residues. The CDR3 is CASSMESSNQPQHF. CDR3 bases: TGTGCCAGTAGTATGGAGTCTAGCAATCAGCCCCAGCATTTT.

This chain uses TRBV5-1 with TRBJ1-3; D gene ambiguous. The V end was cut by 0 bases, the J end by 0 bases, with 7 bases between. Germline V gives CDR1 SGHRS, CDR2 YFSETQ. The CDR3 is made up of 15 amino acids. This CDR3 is CASSLAGRSGNTIYF. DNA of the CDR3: TGCGCCAGCAGCTTGGCAGGCCGCTCTGGAAACACCATATATTTT.

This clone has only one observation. CDR3 sequence reads: CASSQGQVGEKLFF. The CDR3 DNA reads as TGTGCCAGCAGCCAAGGACAGGTGGGGGAAAAACTGTTTTTT. This sequence joins TRBV4-2 and TRBJ1-4; tentative D call: TRBD1 (6 bases). V lost 1 base and J 8 bases, leaving 11 bases between the germline ends. Germline-derived CDR1 and CDR2 are LGHNA and YNFKEQ. CDR3 length: 14 residues.

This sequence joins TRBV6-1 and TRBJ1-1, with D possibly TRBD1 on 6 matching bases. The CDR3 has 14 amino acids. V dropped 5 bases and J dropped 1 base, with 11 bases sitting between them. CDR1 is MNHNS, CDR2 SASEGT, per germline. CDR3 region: CASSTAQGNTEAFF. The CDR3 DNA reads TGTGCCAGCAGTACCGCACAGGGGAACACTGAAGCTTTCTTT.

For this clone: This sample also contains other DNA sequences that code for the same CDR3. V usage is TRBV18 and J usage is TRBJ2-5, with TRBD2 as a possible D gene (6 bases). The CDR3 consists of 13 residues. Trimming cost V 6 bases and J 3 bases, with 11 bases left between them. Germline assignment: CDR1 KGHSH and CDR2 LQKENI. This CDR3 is CASSPGLEETQYF. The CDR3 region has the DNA TGTGCCAGCTCCCCGGGACTCGAAGAGACCCAGTACTTC.

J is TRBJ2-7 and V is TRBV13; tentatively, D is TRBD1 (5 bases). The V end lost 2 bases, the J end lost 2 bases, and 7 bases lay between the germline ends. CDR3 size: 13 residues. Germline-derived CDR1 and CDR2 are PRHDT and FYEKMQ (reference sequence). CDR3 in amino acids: CASSLTGTYEQYF. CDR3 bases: TGTGCCAGCAGCTTAACAGGTACCTACGAGCAGTACTTC.

The CDR3 DNA sequence: TGTGCCTGGAGGGGGGGGAACACTGAAGCTTTCTTT. This codes for CAWRGGNTEAFF. V is TRBV30 and J is TRBJ1-1, with D possibly matching TRBD1 (5 bases). Germline V lookup: CDR1 GTSNPN, CDR2 SVGIG (reference sequence). Trimming stripped 3 bases from V and 1 base from J, with 6 bases between. The CDR3 consists of 12 residues.

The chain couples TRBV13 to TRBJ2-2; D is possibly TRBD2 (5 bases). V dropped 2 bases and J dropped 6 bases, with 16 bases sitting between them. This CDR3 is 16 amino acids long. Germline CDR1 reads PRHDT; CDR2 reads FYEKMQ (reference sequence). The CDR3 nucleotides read TGTGCCAGCAGCTTAACTCCTAGCCGCGTGGCCGGGGAGCTGTTTTTT. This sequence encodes CASSLTPSRVAGELFF.

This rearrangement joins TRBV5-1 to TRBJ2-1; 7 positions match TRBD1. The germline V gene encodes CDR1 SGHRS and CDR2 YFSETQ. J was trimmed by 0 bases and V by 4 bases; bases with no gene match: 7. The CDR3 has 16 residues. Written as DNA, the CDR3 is TGCGCCAGCAGCCCCAGACAGGGAACCTCCTACAATGAGCAGTTCTTC. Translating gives CASSPRQGTSYNEQFF.

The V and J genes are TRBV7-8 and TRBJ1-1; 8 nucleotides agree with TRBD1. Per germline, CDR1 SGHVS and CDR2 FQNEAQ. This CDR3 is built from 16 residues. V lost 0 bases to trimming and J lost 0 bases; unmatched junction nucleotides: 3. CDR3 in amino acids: CASSLASGQVNTEAFF. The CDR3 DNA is TGTGCCAGCAGCTTAGCGTCGGGACAGGTGAACACTGAAGCTTTCTTT.

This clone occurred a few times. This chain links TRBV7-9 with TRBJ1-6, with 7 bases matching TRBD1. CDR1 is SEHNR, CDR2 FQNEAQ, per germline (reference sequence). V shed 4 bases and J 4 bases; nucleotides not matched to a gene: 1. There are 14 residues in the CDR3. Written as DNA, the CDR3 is TGTGCCAGCAGCTCGGACAGGTATAATTCACCCCTCCACTTT. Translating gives CASSSDRYNSPLHF.

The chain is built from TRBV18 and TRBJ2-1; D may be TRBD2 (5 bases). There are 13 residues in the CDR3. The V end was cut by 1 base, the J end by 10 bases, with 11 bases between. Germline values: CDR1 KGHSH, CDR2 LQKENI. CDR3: CASSPQRDREQFF. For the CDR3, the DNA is TGTGCCAGCTCACCACAGAGGGATAGGGAGCAGTTCTTC.

The DNA for the CDR3 is TGTGCCAGCAGCCTACCGGGACTAGCGACCTACGAGCAGTACTTC. Protein product: CASSLPGLATYEQYF. V usage is TRBV4-2 and J usage is TRBJ2-7; 10 bases agree with TRBD2. Germline values: CDR1 LGHNA, CDR2 YNFKEQ. J lost 2 bases, V lost 4 bases, and 5 bases had no gene match. This CDR3 spans 15 amino acids.

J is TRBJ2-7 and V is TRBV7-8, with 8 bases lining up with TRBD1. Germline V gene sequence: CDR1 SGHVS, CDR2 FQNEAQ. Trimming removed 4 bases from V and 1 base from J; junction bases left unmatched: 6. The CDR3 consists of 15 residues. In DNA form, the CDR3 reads TGTGCCAGCAGCTCCCCGGGACAGGTATCCTACGAGCAGTACTTC. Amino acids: CASSSPGQVSYEQYF.

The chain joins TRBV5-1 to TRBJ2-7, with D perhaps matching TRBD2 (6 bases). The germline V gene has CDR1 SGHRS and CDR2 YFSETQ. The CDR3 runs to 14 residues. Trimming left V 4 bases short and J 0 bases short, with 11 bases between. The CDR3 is CASSLAGSSYEQYF. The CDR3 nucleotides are TGCGCCAGCAGCCTCGCCGGGAGCTCCTACGAGCAGTACTTC.

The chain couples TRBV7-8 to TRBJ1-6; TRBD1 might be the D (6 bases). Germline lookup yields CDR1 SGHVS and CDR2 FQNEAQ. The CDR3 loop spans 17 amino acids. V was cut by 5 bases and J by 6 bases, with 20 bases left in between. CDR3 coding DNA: TGTGCCAGCAGCGCGGGGGGGCCCCTTGTCAGTAATTCACCCCTCCACTTT. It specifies CASSAGGPLVSNSPLHF.

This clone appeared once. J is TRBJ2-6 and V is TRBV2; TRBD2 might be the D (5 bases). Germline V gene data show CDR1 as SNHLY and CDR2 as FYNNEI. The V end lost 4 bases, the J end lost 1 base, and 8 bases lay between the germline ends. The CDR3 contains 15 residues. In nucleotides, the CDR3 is TGTGCCAGCAGTGGAGGGTCTTCTGGGGCCAACGTCCTGACTTTC. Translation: CASSGGSSGANVLTF.

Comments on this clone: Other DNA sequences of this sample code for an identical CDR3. The CDR3 sequence: CASRTGGSGANVLTF. CDR3 DNA: TGTGCCAGCCGGACAGGGGGCTCTGGGGCCAACGTCCTGACTTTC. The chain has TRBV6-1 and TRBJ2-6; 10 nucleotides agree with TRBD1. There are 15 residues in the CDR3. The V segment lost 8 bases and the J segment 0 bases; nucleotides outside the gene matches: 1. The germline V gene has CDR1 MNHNS and CDR2 SASEGT.

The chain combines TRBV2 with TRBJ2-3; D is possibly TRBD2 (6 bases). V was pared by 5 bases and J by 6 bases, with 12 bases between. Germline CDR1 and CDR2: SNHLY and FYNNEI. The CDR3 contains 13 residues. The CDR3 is CASSKGGVDTQYF. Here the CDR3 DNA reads TGTGCCAGCAGTAAGGGAGGTGTGGATACGCAGTATTTT.

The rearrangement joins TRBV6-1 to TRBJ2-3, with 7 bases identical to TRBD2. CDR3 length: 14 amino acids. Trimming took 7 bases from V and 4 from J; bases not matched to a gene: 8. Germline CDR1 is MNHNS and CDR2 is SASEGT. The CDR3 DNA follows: TGTGCCAGCATCAGTGGCGGGAGCTCAGATACGCAGTATTTT. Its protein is CASISGGSSDTQYF.

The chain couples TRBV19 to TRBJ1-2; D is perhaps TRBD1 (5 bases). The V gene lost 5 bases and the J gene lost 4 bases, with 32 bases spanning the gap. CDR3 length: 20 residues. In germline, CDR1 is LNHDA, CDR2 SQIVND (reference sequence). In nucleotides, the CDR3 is TGTGCCAGTAGTTCGAGAGCGGGGGGGGGATCCCCCCAAGGCGGCTATGGCTACACCTTC. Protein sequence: CASSSRAGGGSPQGGYGYTF.

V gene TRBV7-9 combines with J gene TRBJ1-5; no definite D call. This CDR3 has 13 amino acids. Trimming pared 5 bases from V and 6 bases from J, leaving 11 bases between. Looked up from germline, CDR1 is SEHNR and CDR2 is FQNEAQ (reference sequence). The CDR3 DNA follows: TGTGCCAGCAGCCACGATGGGCTTCAGCCCCAGCATTTT. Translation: CASSHDGLQPQHF.

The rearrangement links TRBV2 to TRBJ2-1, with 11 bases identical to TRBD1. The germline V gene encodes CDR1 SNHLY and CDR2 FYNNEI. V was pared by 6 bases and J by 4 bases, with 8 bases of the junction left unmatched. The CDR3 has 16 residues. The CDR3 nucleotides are TGTGCCAGCAGGGTGGACAGGGGGCAAGGGTACAATGAGCAGTTCTTC. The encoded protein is CASRVDRGQGYNEQFF.

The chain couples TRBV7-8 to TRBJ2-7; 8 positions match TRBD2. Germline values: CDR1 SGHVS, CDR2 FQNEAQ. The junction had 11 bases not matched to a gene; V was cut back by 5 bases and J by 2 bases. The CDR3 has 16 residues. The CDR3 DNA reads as TGTGCCAGCAGCCCAACCCAGCGGGGGCGAACCTACGAGCAGTACTTC. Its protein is CASSPTQRGRTYEQYF. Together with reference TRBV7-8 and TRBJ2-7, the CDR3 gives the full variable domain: GAGVSQSPRYKVAKRGQDVALRCDPISGHVSLFWYQQALGQGPEFLTYFQNEAQLDKSGLPSDRFFAERPEGSVSTLKIQRTQQEDSAVYLCASSPTQRGRTYEQYFGPGTRLTVT.

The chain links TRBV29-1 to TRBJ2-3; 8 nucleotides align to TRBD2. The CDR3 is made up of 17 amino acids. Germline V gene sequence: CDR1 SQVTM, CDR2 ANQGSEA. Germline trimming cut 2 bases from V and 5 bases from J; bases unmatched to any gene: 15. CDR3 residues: CSVEMAEARGAVDTQYF. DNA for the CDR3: TGCAGCGTTGAAATGGCCGAGGCGCGGGGGGCCGTAGATACGCAGTATTTT.

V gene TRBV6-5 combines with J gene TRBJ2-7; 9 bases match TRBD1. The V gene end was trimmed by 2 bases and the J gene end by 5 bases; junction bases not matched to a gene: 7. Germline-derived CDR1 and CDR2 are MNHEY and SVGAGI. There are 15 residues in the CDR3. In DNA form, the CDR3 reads TGTGCCAGCAGTTACACCTGGGACAGGGAAAACGAGCAGTACTTC. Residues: CASSYTWDRENEQYF.

The DNA of the CDR3 is TGTGCCAGCAGTGAACCCCTCCCCCTTACGCAGTATTTT. Encoded protein: CASSEPLPLTQYF. The chain carries TRBV25-1 and TRBJ2-3; D unresolved. Germline values: CDR1 MGHDK, CDR2 SYGVNS. V lost 2 bases and J 8 bases, leaving 11 bases between the germline ends. The CDR3 loop spans 13 amino acids.

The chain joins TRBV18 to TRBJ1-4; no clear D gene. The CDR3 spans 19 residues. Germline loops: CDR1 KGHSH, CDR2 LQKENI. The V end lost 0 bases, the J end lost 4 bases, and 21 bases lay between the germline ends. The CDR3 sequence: CASSPPARRGRPGNEKLFF. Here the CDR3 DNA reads TGTGCCAGCTCACCACCGGCCCGCCGAGGGAGGCCGGGTAATGAAAAACTGTTTTTT.